This TCR beta chain was documented in a study of tissue T cells after allogeneic stem cell transplantation. Time point specified: mouse harvest day 7 after allogeneic transplant. The graft held 10^6 splenic CD5+ T cells and 10^7 T-cell-depleted bone marrow cells. Data came from immunoSEQ multiplex PCR; TCRdb stores just in-frame clones and leaves some out. The sample records 4,800 or so clones, less than 65% being singletons. The CDR3 sequence is 16 residues long. The V and J ends lost 0 bases and 0 bases, in that order; junction bases with no gene match: 3. Germline V gene sequence: CDR1 SGHSN, CDR2 HYEKVE. Within the sample, this clone is large. The gene names given are mouse names. From the germline J gene comes the end of the CDR3, since the read stops 1 residue before it.

V usage is TRBV12-1 and J usage is TRBJ2-1; 8 bases match TRBD2. This sequence originates from a female BALB/c mouse given C57BL/6 T cells with graft-versus-host disease after an allogeneic hematopoietic cell transplant. Sequenced input: gut tissue. The CDR3 DNA, read in part, is TGTGCCAGCTCTCTCTGGGGGGGATATAACTATGCTGAGCAGTTC. This codes for CASSLWGGYNYAEQF. The complete CDR3 sequence is CASSLWGGYNYAEQFF.